The present T cell receptor (beta chain) was sequenced within a study of post-analysis software for immune sequencing data. The study's findings and limits: Controls had lower frequencies than patients of about 5 TRBV segments, which included TRBV5-6, TRBV5-1 and TRBV20-1.

To note about this clonotype: What it binds is not known.

Presence of unique molecular identifiers characterized the TCR beta cDNA libraries. TCRdb called the PCR reads again in MiXCR, with one record for every CDR3 protein. Here the sample spans about 460,000 distinct CDR3 sequences, 45% being singletons. CDR1 and CDR2 from the germline V gene are LGHNA and YNFKEQ. V gave up 0 bases and J gave up 5 bases, with 13 bases separating them. The CDR3 has 15 residues. The sample consisted of blood. The rearrangement links TRBV4-2 to TRBJ2-5; D gene ambiguous. This sequence originates from a girl aged 10 to 17 with multiple sclerosis. As DNA, the CDR3 is TGTGCCAGCAGCCAAGACGATCGGACGTGGGAGACCCAGTACTTC. It encodes CASSQDDRTWETQYF.